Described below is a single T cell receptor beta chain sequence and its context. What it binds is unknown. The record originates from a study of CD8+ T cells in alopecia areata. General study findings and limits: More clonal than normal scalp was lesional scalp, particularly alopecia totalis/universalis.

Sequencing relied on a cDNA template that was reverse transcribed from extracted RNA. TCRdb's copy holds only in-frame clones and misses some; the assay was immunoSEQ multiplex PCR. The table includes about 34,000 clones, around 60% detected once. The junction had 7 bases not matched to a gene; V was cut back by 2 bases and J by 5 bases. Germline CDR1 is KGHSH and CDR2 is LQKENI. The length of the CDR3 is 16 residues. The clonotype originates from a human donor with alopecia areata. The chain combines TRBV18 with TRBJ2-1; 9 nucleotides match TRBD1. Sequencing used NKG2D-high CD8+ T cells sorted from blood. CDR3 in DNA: TGTGCCAGCTCACCATCCCGGGACAGGGATAACAATGAGCAGTTCTTC. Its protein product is CASSPSRDRDNNEQFF.